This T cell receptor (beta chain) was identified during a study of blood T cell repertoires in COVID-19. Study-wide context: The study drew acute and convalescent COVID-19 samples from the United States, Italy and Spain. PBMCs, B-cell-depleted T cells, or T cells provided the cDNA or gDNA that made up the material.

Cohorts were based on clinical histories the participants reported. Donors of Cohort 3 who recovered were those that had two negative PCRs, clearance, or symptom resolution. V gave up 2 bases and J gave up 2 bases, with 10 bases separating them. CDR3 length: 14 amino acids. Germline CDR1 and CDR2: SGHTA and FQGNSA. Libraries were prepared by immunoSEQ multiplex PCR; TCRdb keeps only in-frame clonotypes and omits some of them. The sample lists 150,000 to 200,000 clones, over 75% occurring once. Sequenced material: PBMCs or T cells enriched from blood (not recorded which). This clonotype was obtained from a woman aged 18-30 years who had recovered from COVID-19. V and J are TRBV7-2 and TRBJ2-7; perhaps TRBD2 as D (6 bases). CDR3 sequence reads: CASSLRERAYEQYF. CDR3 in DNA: TGTGCCAGCAGCTTAAGGGAGCGGGCCTACGAGCAGTACTTC.